This entry lists 17 T cell receptor beta chains sequenced from one sample in a study of blood T cell repertoires in COVID-19. The method was immunoSEQ multiplex PCR; TCRdb's version includes in-frame clones alone and lacks a portion of them. The sample has under 500,000 clones, 70% to 90% seen once. The sample comprised PBMCs or T cells enriched from blood (not recorded which). All receptors derive from a woman younger than 30 with acute COVID-19.

To note about this clone: Distinct nucleotide sequences in the sample also encode this CDR3. The chain links TRBV15 to TRBJ2-7, with D hard to call. This CDR3 is built from 13 residues. The V and J ends lost 0 bases and 3 bases respectively, with 6 bases between them. CDR1 is LNHNV, CDR2 YYDKDF, per germline (reference sequence). CDR3 coding DNA: TGTGCCACCAGCAGAGATACCAGCTACGAGCAGTACTTC. It encodes CATSRDTSYEQYF. Combining the CDR3 with reference TRBV15 and TRBJ2-7 gives the whole variable domain DAMVIQNPRYQVTQFGKPVTLSCSQTLNHNVMYWYQQKSSQAPKLLFHYYDKDFNNEADTPDNFQSRRPNTSFCFLDIRSPGLGDTAMYLCATSRDTSYEQYFGPGTRLTVT.

The rearrangement joins TRBV11-2 to TRBJ2-3; D gene unclear. The CDR3 has 12 residues. Germline values: CDR1 SGHAT, CDR2 FQNNGV. V dropped 4 bases and J dropped 3 bases, with 5 bases sitting between them. The DNA for the CDR3 is TGTGCCAGCAGCTACTGGACAGATACGCAGTATTTT. Protein: CASSYWTDTQYF.

The chain carries TRBV4-1 and TRBJ1-4; D might be TRBD1 (6 bases). The length of the CDR3 is 15 residues. The V end was cut by 1 base, the J end by 6 bases, with 12 bases between. The germline gives CDR1 MGHRA, CDR2 YSYEKL. The CDR3 here is CASSQVGTRYEKLFF. CDR3 DNA: TGCGCCAGCAGCCAAGTCGGGACACGGTATGAAAAACTGTTTTTT.

This chain uses TRBV12-2 with TRBJ2-7; the D call of TRBD2 is as the table states it, not checked on the DNA. TRBV12-2 is a known pseudogene. The CDR3 is 15 residues long. The chain's CDR3 is CASRLTTSGRYEQYF. The CDR3 region has the DNA TGTGCAAGTCGCTTGACGACTAGCGGGAGGTACGAGCAGTACTTC.

In nucleotides, the CDR3 is TGTGCCAGCAGCTTTGGGACTAGCGGGAGCGGCAATGAGCAGTTCTTC. Protein product: CASSFGTSGSGNEQFF. This chain uses TRBV7-2 with TRBJ2-1; 14 bases map to TRBD2. There are 16 residues in the CDR3. V lost 3 bases to trimming and J lost 6 bases; unmatched junction nucleotides: 4. Germline V gene sequence: CDR1 SGHTA, CDR2 FQGNSA.

V is TRBV29-1 and J is TRBJ1-2; the match to TRBD1 covers 9 bases. Germline loops: CDR1 SQVTM, CDR2 ANQGSEA. With 7 bases clipped from V and 0 bases from J, the junction kept 9 bases outside the gene matches. The CDR3 is 15 residues long. The CDR3 protein is CSAPTGTGPNYGYTF. DNA of the CDR3: TGCAGCGCCCCCACCGGGACAGGGCCTAACTATGGCTACACCTTC.

The J gene is TRBJ1-2, the V gene TRBV11-2, with 7 bases fitting TRBD1. Trimming at V came to 5 bases and at J to 2 bases, leaving 2 bases not matched to a gene. CDR1 and CDR2 (germline): SGHAT, FQNNGV. This CDR3 has 13 amino acids. This CDR3 reads CASSRGQNYGYTF. The CDR3 DNA follows: TGTGCCAGCAGCAGGGGACAGAACTATGGCTACACCTTC. The full variable domain, rest sourced from reference TRBV11-2 and TRBJ1-2, is EAGVAQSPRYKIIEKRQSVAFWCNPISGHATLYWYQQILGQGPKLLIQFQNNGVVDDSQLPKDRFSAERLKGVDSTLKIQPAKLEDSAVYLCASSRGQNYGYTFGSGTRLTVV.

This sequence joins TRBV3-1 (or the pseudogene TRBV3-2) and TRBJ1-4; D perhaps matches TRBD1 (5 bases). The CDR3 loop spans 21 amino acids. Per the germline V gene, CDR1 is LGHDT and CDR2 is YNNKEL (reference sequence). V shed 0 bases and J shed 0 bases, with 23 bases lying between them. This chain's CDR3 is CASSQDWVPNRSHATNEKLFF. CDR3 bases: TGTGCCAGCAGCCAAGATTGGGTCCCGAACAGGTCCCATGCAACTAATGAAAAACTGTTTTTT.

This clone was recorded only once. This chain joins TRBV7-2 and TRBJ1-1; possibly TRBD1 for D (5 bases). The V gene's germline CDR1 is SGHTA and CDR2 FQGNSA. Trimming removed 2 bases from V and 4 bases from J, with 11 bases in between. The CDR3 totals 14 residues. The CDR3 region is CASSLNQGFTEAFF. Here the CDR3 DNA reads TGTGCCAGCAGCTTAAATCAGGGTTTCACTGAAGCTTTCTTT.

This clone is a singleton in its sample. J is TRBJ2-2 and V is TRBV28; 11 nucleotides line up with TRBD2. After removal of 5 bases from V and 5 bases from J, the junction contained 7 bases not matched to a gene. Germline-derived CDR1 and CDR2 are MDHEN and SYDVKM. The CDR3 is 16 amino acids. The CDR3 coding sequence is TGTGCCAGCAGTACGGCCGGGACTAGCGGTACCGGGGAGCTGTTTTTT. Its translation is CASSTAGTSGTGELFF.

V and J are TRBV4-1 and TRBJ2-3; TRBD2 might be the D (5 bases). CDR1 and CDR2 from the germline V gene are MGHRA and YSYEKL. Trimming cost V 4 bases and J 5 bases, with 13 bases left between them. This CDR3 has 14 amino acids. CDR3 sequence reads: CASSRGGPGDTQYF. The DNA of the CDR3 is TGCGCCAGCAGCCGAGGAGGTCCTGGAGATACGCAGTATTTT.

The chain combines TRBV7-9 with TRBJ2-4, with a possible D match to TRBD1 (6 bases). The ends were cut back, 5 bases at V and 6 bases at J, with 20 bases in the middle. There are 16 residues in the CDR3. Germline-derived CDR1 and CDR2 are SEHNR and FQNEAQ (reference sequence). The CDR3: CASSPPTGQGRNIQYF. CDR3 in DNA: TGTGCCAGCAGCCCCCCGACGGGGCAGGGGAGAAACATTCAGTACTTC.

The chain recombines TRBV10-1 with TRBJ1-3, with unresolved D. Trimming cost V 0 bases and J 1 base, with 10 bases left between them. Germline V gene sequence: CDR1 WNHNN, CDR2 SYGVQD (reference sequence). CDR3 length: 16 amino acids. CDR3 region: CASSESLLTSGNTIYF. The CDR3 nucleotides are TGCGCCAGCAGTGAGTCCCTCCTAACGTCTGGAAACACCATATATTTT.

The V gene is TRBV5-1, the J gene TRBJ1-6, with D perhaps matching TRBD1 (6 bases). CDR1 and CDR2 from the germline V gene are SGHRS and YFSETQ. The CDR3 has 15 residues. The germline V and J ends were trimmed by 4 bases and 11 bases, with 19 bases remaining between them. The CDR3 DNA reads TGCGCCAGCAGCCAGACAACAGGGATGAAAACACCCCTCCACTTT. Protein: CASSQTTGMKTPLHF. The entire variable domain, with the rest obtained from reference TRBV5-1 and TRBJ1-6, is as follows: KAGVTQTPRYLIKTRGQQVTLSCSPISGHRSVSWYQQTPGQGLQFLFEYFSETQRNKGNFPGRFSGRQFSNSRSEMNVSTLELGDSALYLCASSQTTGMKTPLHFGNGTRLTVT.

The sample holds a few counts of this clone. The J gene is TRBJ2-7, the V gene TRBV10-1, with 9 bases that match TRBD1. Germline V CDR1 and CDR2: WNHNN, SYGVQD (reference sequence). Trimming took 4 bases from V and 2 from J; bases not matched to a gene: 3. The CDR3 extends over 14 amino acids. The CDR3, as DNA: TGCGCCAGCAGTGGAGGGACAGGGACCTACGAGCAGTACTTC. Amino acid sequence: CASSGGTGTYEQYF.

The rearrangement links TRBV7-2 to TRBJ1-2; 10 bases map to TRBD1. Looked up from germline, CDR1 is SGHTA and CDR2 is FQGNSA. The CDR3 contains 15 residues. Trimming took 5 bases from V and 6 from J; bases not matched to a gene: 9. CDR3 region: CASSLRQGAGHGYTF. The DNA of the CDR3 is TGTGCCAGCAGCCTAAGACAGGGGGCAGGGCATGGCTACACCTTC. Together with reference TRBV7-2 and TRBJ1-2, the CDR3 gives the full variable domain: GAGVSQSPSNKVTEKGKDVELRCDPISGHTALYWYRQSLGQGLEFLIYFQGNSAPDKSGLPSDRFSAERTGGSVSTLTIQRTQQEDSAVYLCASSLRQGAGHGYTFGSGTRLTVV.

The CDR3 coding sequence is TGTGCCAGCAGCCTGGGACTTCATTCCTACGAGCAGTACTTC. Protein product: CASSLGLHSYEQYF. The chain links TRBV7-2 to TRBJ2-7; D is possibly TRBD2 (6 bases). Looked up from germline, CDR1 is SGHTA and CDR2 is FQGNSA. The CDR3 covers 14 residues. V was shortened by 5 bases and J by 1 base, with 12 bases between the two germline ends.